These 9 T cell receptor beta chains originate from one sample sequenced in a study of control samples from healthy donors and cancer patients. Some clones are missing from TCRdb's copy, which holds only in-frame ones; the method was immunoSEQ multiplex PCR. Among 85,000 to 100,000 clones listed, 85% to 95% were seen once. The sample consisted of blood. These receptors originate from a young man in good health.

The CDR3 DNA reads TGTGCCAGCGCACAGGGCCCCGGCGAAAAACTGTTTTTT. It translates to CASAQGPGEKLFF. The rearrangement uses TRBV6-6 and TRBJ1-4; perhaps TRBD1 as D (6 bases). The CDR3 is 13 amino acids. Trimming stripped 8 bases from V and 8 bases from J, with 15 bases between. Germline V gene data show CDR1 as MNHNY and CDR2 as SVGAGI (reference sequence).

This sequence joins TRBV27 and TRBJ1-2; D may be TRBD1 (5 bases). The V and J ends lost 5 bases and 6 bases respectively, with 19 bases between them. Germline V gene data show CDR1 as MNHEY and CDR2 as SMNVEV (reference sequence). This CDR3 has 15 residues. The DNA of the CDR3 is TGTGCCAGCAGTAACGGTATAGGGAAGGGGAATGGCTACACCTTC. Encoded protein: CASSNGIGKGNGYTF.

The V and J genes are TRBV4-1 and TRBJ1-3, with D tentatively TRBD1 (6 bases). With 0 bases removed from V and 2 bases from J, the gap between germline ends came to 14 bases. Per germline, CDR1 MGHRA and CDR2 YSYEKL. The CDR3 loop spans 17 amino acids. The CDR3 loop reads CASSQEGAGSAGNTIYF. CDR3 DNA sequence: TGCGCCAGCAGCCAAGAGGGGGCAGGGAGCGCTGGAAACACCATATATTTT.

The gene calls are TRBV5-1 and TRBJ1-1; D gene uncertain. V lost 1 base and J lost 6, with 19 bases in between. Germline V CDR1 and CDR2: SGHRS, YFSETQ. CDR3 length: 16 amino acids. The CDR3 nucleotides are TGCGCCAGCAGCTTGTTTGCGAGATGGGATAACTCTGAAGCTTTCTTT. Translating it yields CASSLFARWDNSEAFF.

The chain links TRBV28 to TRBJ2-3; D unclear. The germline V gene encodes CDR1 MDHEN and CDR2 SYDVKM. V dropped 5 bases and J dropped 10 bases, with 10 bases sitting between them. This CDR3 contains 11 residues. CDR3 DNA: TGTGCCAGCAGTCCCCAAGGGCCGCAGTATTTT. It is translated as CASSPQGPQYF.

V usage is TRBV5-1 and J usage is TRBJ2-3, with 7 bases that match TRBD2. The germline V gene encodes CDR1 SGHRS and CDR2 YFSETQ. This CDR3 has 15 residues. The J segment lost 5 bases and the V segment lost 4 bases, leaving 10 bases of the junction unmatched. The CDR3 reads CASSPGSGNVDTQYF. The CDR3 nucleotides read TGCGCCAGCAGCCCGGGGAGCGGGAATGTAGATACGCAGTATTTT.

J is TRBJ1-4 and V is TRBV2, with D perhaps TRBD1 (6 bases). From germline, CDR1 is SNHLY and CDR2 FYNNEI. The CDR3 length is 15 residues. Trimming stripped 4 bases from V and 8 bases from J, with 17 bases between. The CDR3 reads CASSGQTGGGEKLFF. The CDR3 nucleotides are TGTGCCAGCAGTGGACAGACAGGTGGGGGGGAAAAACTGTTTTTT. Filled out from reference TRBV2 and TRBJ1-4, the complete variable domain reads EPEVTQTPSHQVTQMGQEVILRCVPISNHLYFYWYRQILGQKVEFLVSFYNNEISEKSEIFDDQFSVERPDGSNFTLKIRSTKLEDSAMYFCASSGQTGGGEKLFFGSGTQLSVL.

The V and J genes are TRBV2 and TRBJ1-2; D may be TRBD1 (6 bases). Germline V lookup: CDR1 SNHLY, CDR2 FYNNEI. The V gene lost 6 bases and the J gene lost 0 bases, with 14 bases spanning the gap. The CDR3 totals 15 residues. CDR3 sequence (DNA): TGTGCCAGCAGCCCGGACAGCACCGCTAACTATGGCTACACCTTC. Amino acids: CASSPDSTANYGYTF.

The chain carries TRBV2 and TRBJ1-1, with unresolved D. V was shortened by 6 bases and J by 3 bases, with 14 bases between the two germline ends. From germline, CDR1 is SNHLY and CDR2 FYNNEI. The CDR3 has 14 residues. The CDR3 loop reads CASRRDFADTEAFF. The CDR3 region has the DNA TGTGCCAGCAGGAGAGATTTCGCGGACACTGAAGCTTTCTTT.